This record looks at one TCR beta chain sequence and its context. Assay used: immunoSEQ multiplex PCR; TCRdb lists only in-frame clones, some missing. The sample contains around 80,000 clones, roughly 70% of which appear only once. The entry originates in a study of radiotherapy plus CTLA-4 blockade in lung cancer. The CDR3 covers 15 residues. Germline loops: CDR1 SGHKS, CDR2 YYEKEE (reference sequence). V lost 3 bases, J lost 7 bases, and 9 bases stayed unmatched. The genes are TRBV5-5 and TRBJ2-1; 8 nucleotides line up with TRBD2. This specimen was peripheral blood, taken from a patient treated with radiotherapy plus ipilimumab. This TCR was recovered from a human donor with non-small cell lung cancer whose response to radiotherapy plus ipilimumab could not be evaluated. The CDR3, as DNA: TGTGCCAGCAGCTCCCGGGGGGGCCGAGGGAATGAGCAGTTCTTC. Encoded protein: CASSSRGGRGNEQFF.